This T cell receptor beta chain was retrieved from a study of blood T cell repertoires in COVID-19. Whole-study context: PBMCs, B-cell-depleted T cells, or T cells provided the cDNA or gDNA that made up the material.

This clone was seen just once. Germline CDR1 MDHEN, CDR2 SYDVKM. This CDR3 is built from 12 residues. V shed 5 bases and J 12 bases; nucleotides not matched to a gene: 6. Assay used: immunoSEQ multiplex PCR; TCRdb lists only in-frame clones, some missing. The sample has fewer than 250,000 clones, 83% seen once. The V and J genes are TRBV28 and TRBJ2-2; 7 nucleotides line up with TRBD2. Material for sequencing was peripheral blood. This clonotype was obtained from a woman in her 50s with acute or convalescent COVID-19. The CDR3, as DNA: TGTGCCAGCAGTAGGCGGGAGAGGAAGCTGTTTTTT. The encoded protein is CASSRRERKLFF.